Each of the 3 T cell receptor beta chains below was sequenced from the same sample in a study of T cell changes during pregnancy in multiple sclerosis. Repertoires were generated with immunoSEQ multiplex PCR, while TCRdb's copy carries only in-frame clones and drops some. The data hold just under 65,000 clones, with roughly 91% observed a single time. The sample here was peripheral blood, taken in the third trimester of pregnancy. The origin of the receptors is a female donor in good health, enrolled as a control in a pregnancy study.

The V call is TRBV20-1, the J call TRBJ1-2, with D possibly matching TRBD1 (6 bases). V was clipped by 6 bases and J by 10 bases, with 15 bases between them. The CDR3 is 11 amino acids. CDR1 is DFQATT, CDR2 SNEGSKA, per germline (reference sequence). The CDR3 sequence: CSATQGASYTF. For the CDR3, the DNA is TGCAGTGCAACACAGGGAGCCTCCTACACCTTC.

A few counts support this clone. V gene TRBV7-9 combines with J gene TRBJ2-7; D is unresolved. The CDR3 sequence is 11 residues long. Trimming cost V 2 bases and J 6 bases, with 5 bases left between them. The V gene's germline CDR1 is SEHNR and CDR2 FQNEAQ (reference sequence). CDR3 amino acids: CASSLSFEQYF. CDR3 bases: TGTGCCAGCAGCTTAAGCTTCGAGCAGTACTTC.

J is TRBJ1-4 and V is TRBV5-1; no definite D call. CDR1 and CDR2 (germline): SGHRS, YFSETQ. Trimming pared 0 bases from V and 8 bases from J, leaving 11 bases between. There are 14 residues in the CDR3. In DNA form, the CDR3 reads TGCGCCAGCAGCTTGGGGGTTGAGGGAGAAAAACTGTTTTTT. It yields the protein CASSLGVEGEKLFF.